Shown below are 32 T cell receptor beta chains from a single sample sequenced in a study of cytomegalovirus exposure and HLA in healthy donors. 60 Vbeta and 13 Jbeta primers were used in PCR. The data were produced by immunoSEQ multiplex PCR, yet TCRdb's version contains in-frame clones alone and is incomplete. The sample contains about 160,000 clones, 75% to 90% of which appear only once. What was sequenced was PBMCs. These receptors all come from a human donor in good health.

This clone was counted only a few times. The CDR3 spells CASGLMNTEAFF. Written as DNA, the CDR3 is TGTGCCAGTGGGCTGATGAACACTGAAGCTTTCTTT. The V call is TRBV9, the J call TRBJ1-1; D gene uncertain. This CDR3 spans 12 amino acids. Per germline, CDR1 SGDLS and CDR2 YYNGEE. Trimming stripped 8 bases from V and 0 bases from J, with 8 bases between.

The rearrangement links TRBV29-1 to TRBJ2-7; TRBD1 aligns across 9 bases. V lost 4 bases, J lost 5 bases, and 6 bases stayed unmatched. CDR1 and CDR2 from the germline V gene are SQVTM and ANQGSEA. The CDR3 consists of 13 residues. The CDR3 loop is CSVVGQGIHEQYF. In DNA, the CDR3 is TGCAGCGTTGTGGGACAGGGTATACACGAGCAGTACTTC.

The chain links TRBV5-1 to TRBJ2-5; TRBD2 is a possible D gene (7 bases). Germline assignment: CDR1 SGHRS and CDR2 YFSETQ. V was shortened by 1 base and J by 11 bases, with 15 bases between the two germline ends. This CDR3 has 13 amino acids. The CDR3 sequence: CASSLTTGREQYF. The CDR3 DNA follows: TGCGCCAGCAGCTTGACCACAGGGAGGGAGCAGTACTTC.

The chain employs TRBV19 and TRBJ2-5; TRBD2 aligns across 7 bases. The length of the CDR3 is 15 residues. V lost 5 bases to trimming and J lost 5 bases; unmatched junction nucleotides: 11. The germline gives CDR1 LNHDA, CDR2 SQIVND (reference sequence). The CDR3 region is CASSPHAGVGETQYF. The CDR3, as DNA: TGTGCCAGTAGTCCCCACGCGGGGGTTGGGGAGACCCAGTACTTC.

The chain has TRBV14 and TRBJ2-7, with unresolved D. CDR1 is SGHDN, CDR2 FVKESK, per germline. The CDR3 consists of 12 residues. V lost 4 bases to trimming and J lost 0 bases, with 4 bases between them. The CDR3: CASSLYSYEQYF. CDR3 DNA sequence: TGTGCCAGCAGCCTATACTCCTACGAGCAGTACTTC.

The chain combines TRBV4-3 with TRBJ2-1; 10 positions agree with TRBD2. V gave up 3 bases and J gave up 10 bases; unmatched junction bases: 9. Germline CDR1 reads LGHNA; CDR2 reads YSLEER. There are 15 residues in the CDR3. This CDR3 is CASSQKELAGKEQFF. For the CDR3, the DNA is TGCGCCAGCAGCCAGAAGGAACTAGCGGGGAAAGAGCAGTTCTTC.

The genes are TRBV6-1 and TRBJ2-3, with 8 bases that match TRBD2. The J segment lost 4 bases and the V segment lost 2 bases, leaving 5 bases of the junction unmatched. Germline V gene lookup returns CDR1 MNHNS and CDR2 SASEGT. The CDR3 is 15 residues long. CDR3 sequence reads: CASSESGRTPDTQYF. The DNA for the CDR3 is TGTGCCAGCAGTGAAAGCGGGAGAACCCCAGATACGCAGTATTTT.

The table lists this clone with a few counts. The V and J genes are TRBV13 and TRBJ1-2; 7 bases are a match to TRBD1. The CDR3 spans 14 residues. The germline gives CDR1 PRHDT, CDR2 FYEKMQ (reference sequence). J gave up 8 bases and V 3 bases, and 9 bases lay outside the gene matches. CDR3 residues: CASSFPGQARGYTF. DNA of the CDR3: TGTGCCAGCAGCTTCCCTGGACAGGCGCGAGGCTACACCTTC.

This clone was found once. CDR3 sequence: CASRGVSYEQYF. CDR3 in DNA: TGTGCCAGCAGAGGGGTCTCCTACGAGCAGTACTTC. The J gene is TRBJ2-7, the V gene TRBV7-2, with TRBD1 as a possible D gene (5 bases). V was trimmed by 6 bases and J by 0 bases, leaving 6 bases between them. The V gene's germline CDR1 is SGHTA and CDR2 FQGNSA. The CDR3 is made up of 12 amino acids.

The V and J genes are TRBV27 and TRBJ2-3; 13 bases fit TRBD2. From germline, CDR1 is MNHEY and CDR2 SMNVEV (reference sequence). V shed 2 bases and J 5 bases; nucleotides not matched to a gene: 4. The CDR3 runs 16 residues. The CDR3 DNA follows: TGTGCCAGCAGTTTAGGACTAGCGGGGGAGAGAGATACGCAGTATTTT. This codes for CASSLGLAGERDTQYF.

This sequence joins TRBV19 and TRBJ1-4; no reliable D call. Trimming left V 6 bases short and J 0 bases short, with 14 bases between. The V gene's germline CDR1 is LNHDA and CDR2 SQIVND (reference sequence). The CDR3 is 16 residues long. As DNA, the CDR3 is TGTGCCAGTAGCCTAAACCGCGCGGCAACTAATGAAAAACTGTTTTTT. Translated: CASSLNRAATNEKLFF.

The chain employs TRBV5-1 and TRBJ1-5; 9 positions match TRBD1. Losses at the gene ends were 3 bases for V and 7 bases for J; bases not matched to a gene: 5. The CDR3 runs 14 residues. The germline V gene encodes CDR1 SGHRS and CDR2 YFSETQ. The CDR3 DNA reads as TGCGCCAGCAGCTCGGGGGACAGGGACCAGCCCCAGCATTTT. Residues: CASSSGDRDQPQHF.

This clone was counted a few times. The chain employs TRBV11-2 and TRBJ1-3; D not certain. The ends were cut back, 3 bases at V and 0 bases at J, with 12 bases in the middle. The CDR3 extends over 16 amino acids. Germline CDR1 is SGHAT and CDR2 is FQNNGV. For the CDR3, the DNA is TGTGCCAGCAGCTTCGAGACAATTAGCTCTGGAAACACCATATATTTT. Its protein product is CASSFETISSGNTIYF. The full variable domain, in which reference TRBV11-2 and TRBJ1-3 provide the parts outside the CDR3, is EAGVAQSPRYKIIEKRQSVAFWCNPISGHATLYWYQQILGQGPKLLIQFQNNGVVDDSQLPKDRFSAERLKGVDSTLKIQPAKLEDSAVYLCASSFETISSGNTIYFGEGSWLTVV.

The CDR3 sequence is CASSPKRRVLAGGTDTQYF. Here the CDR3 DNA reads TGTGCCAGCAGCCCTAAAAGAAGGGTTCTAGCGGGGGGGACTGATACGCAGTATTTT. This chain links TRBV11-2 with TRBJ2-3, with 12 bases lining up with TRBD2. Germline CDR1 and CDR2: SGHAT and FQNNGV. The length of the CDR3 is 19 residues. V dropped 5 bases and J dropped 6; count of bases not matched to a gene: 18.

This clone was counted a single time. The chain is built from TRBV7-2 and TRBJ2-2; D remains unclear. V was pared by 3 bases and J by 3 bases, with 8 bases between. Germline V gives CDR1 SGHTA, CDR2 FQGNSA. The CDR3 length is 14 residues. CDR3 loop: CASSFHSDTGELFF. For the CDR3, the DNA is TGTGCCAGCAGCTTTCATTCGGACACCGGGGAGCTGTTTTTT.

The CDR3 here is CASSFGWGTDTQYF. The CDR3 bases are TGTGCCAGCAGTTTCGGGTGGGGCACAGATACGCAGTATTTT. This sequence joins TRBV27 and TRBJ2-3; D is unresolved. Germline CDR1 reads MNHEY; CDR2 reads SMNVEV (reference sequence). V lost 3 bases and J lost 1, with 8 bases in between. This CDR3 region has 14 residues.

The chain is built from TRBV19 and TRBJ1-1; unclear D gene. Germline assignment: CDR1 LNHDA and CDR2 SQIVND (reference sequence). The CDR3 length is 17 residues. V was shortened by 7 bases and J by 3 bases, with 24 bases between the two germline ends. The CDR3 sequence: CASTPRPPRWEDTEAFF. CDR3 DNA: TGTGCCAGTACCCCACGGCCCCCCAGGTGGGAGGACACTGAAGCTTTCTTT. The full variable domain, in which reference TRBV19 and TRBJ1-1 provide the parts outside the CDR3, is DGGITQSPKYLFRKEGQNVTLSCEQNLNHDAMYWYRQDPGQGLRLIYYSQIVNDFQKGDIAEGYSVSREKKESFPLTVTSAQKNPTAFYLCASTPRPPRWEDTEAFFGQGTRLTVV.

The chain employs TRBV19 and TRBJ1-5; 9 bases are shared with TRBD1. Germline values: CDR1 LNHDA, CDR2 SQIVND (reference sequence). The CDR3 consists of 15 residues. With 4 bases clipped from V and 3 bases from J, the junction kept 4 bases outside the gene matches. The CDR3 sequence is CASSNTGGINQPQHF. The CDR3 DNA reads TGTGCCAGTAGTAATACAGGGGGCATCAATCAGCCCCAGCATTTT.

This chain links TRBV9 with TRBJ2-2; D possibly corresponds to TRBD2 (6 bases). V lost 2 bases and J lost 0, with 20 bases in between. The CDR3 is 19 amino acids. Germline assignment: CDR1 SGDLS and CDR2 YYNGEE. The CDR3 DNA is TGTGCCAGCAGCGTGGGGGACTCAACCTACCCGGCGAACACCGGGGAGCTGTTTTTT. It yields the protein CASSVGDSTYPANTGELFF. Full variable domain (outside the CDR3, taken from reference TRBV9 and TRBJ2-2): DSGVTQTPKHLITATGQRVTLRCSPRSGDLSVYWYQQSLDQGLQFLIQYYNGEERAKGNILERFSAQQFPDLHSELNLSSLELGDSALYFCASSVGDSTYPANTGELFFGEGSRLTVL.

A single count supports this clone. V gene TRBV9 combines with J gene TRBJ2-5; 8 bases line up with TRBD2. Trimming at V came to 3 bases and at J to 4 bases, leaving 2 bases not matched to a gene. The germline gives CDR1 SGDLS, CDR2 YYNGEE. The CDR3 is 13 residues long. This CDR3 reads CASSAGGGETQYF. The CDR3 DNA reads TGTGCCAGCAGCGCCGGGGGGGGAGAGACCCAGTACTTC.

This sequence joins TRBV27 and TRBJ2-2, with D possibly being TRBD2 (7 bases). V was clipped by 2 bases and J by 6 bases, with 10 bases between them. Germline V CDR1 and CDR2: MNHEY, SMNVEV (reference sequence). The CDR3 spans 14 residues. This chain's CDR3 is CASSLRGRAGELFF. CDR3 nucleotide sequence: TGTGCCAGCAGTTTAAGGGGGAGGGCCGGGGAGCTGTTTTTT.

The rearrangement uses TRBV19 and TRBJ1-2, with D possibly TRBD1 on 5 matching bases. Germline loops: CDR1 LNHDA, CDR2 SQIVND (reference sequence). With 1 base removed from V and 4 bases from J, the gap between germline ends came to 10 bases. The CDR3 runs 14 residues. In DNA form, the CDR3 reads TGTGCCAGTAGTATAGGGCAGGGTAGCTATGGCTACACCTTC. It codes for CASSIGQGSYGYTF.

The chain employs TRBV7-2 and TRBJ2-7; D remains ambiguous. Germline V gene data show CDR1 as SGHTA and CDR2 as FQGNSA. Trimming removed 2 bases from V and 7 bases from J, with 9 bases in between. This CDR3 is 12 amino acids long. CDR3 sequence reads: CASSLLQVEQYF. The CDR3 region has the DNA TGTGCCAGCAGCTTACTGCAGGTGGAGCAGTACTTC.

This clone was recorded a few times. The CDR3 is CASSRAGTSTITGELFF. DNA for the CDR3: TGTGCCAGCAGCCGCGCCGGGACTAGTACTATCACCGGGGAGCTGTTTTTT. The J gene is TRBJ2-2, the V gene TRBV7-9; 8 nucleotides line up with TRBD2. Germline CDR1 SEHNR, CDR2 FQNEAQ (reference sequence). The V and J ends lost 5 bases and 4 bases, in that order; junction bases with no gene match: 12. The CDR3 runs to 17 residues. Combining the CDR3 with reference TRBV7-9 and TRBJ2-2 gives the whole variable domain DTGVSQNPRHKITKRGQNVTFRCDPISEHNRLYWYRQTLGQGPEFLTYFQNEAQLEKSRLLSDRFSAERPKGSFSTLEIQRTEQGDSAMYLCASSRAGTSTITGELFFGEGSRLTVL.

The chain recombines TRBV4-1 with TRBJ1-2; 8 positions match TRBD1. The CDR3 contains 16 residues. CDR1 is MGHRA and CDR2 is YSYEKL in the germline V gene. J lost 6 bases, V lost 2 bases, and 11 bases had no gene match. The CDR3 here is CASSQLGPDRGDGYTF. In nucleotides, the CDR3 is TGCGCCAGCAGCCAATTGGGGCCCGACAGGGGCGATGGCTACACCTTC.

The V and J genes are TRBV19 and TRBJ1-5; D is unclear. CDR1 LNHDA and CDR2 SQIVND come from the germline V gene (reference sequence). The CDR3 totals 13 residues. Between the trimmed V and J ends, which lost 10 bases and 2 bases, there was a span of 12 bases. The DNA for the CDR3 is TGTGCCACCGCGGGATTTGGCAATCAGCCCCAGCATTTT. Translated, it gives CATAGFGNQPQHF.

This clone has just a few counts. Mismatch with germline at one junction end may stem from a read error. V usage is TRBV28 and J usage is TRBJ1-2; 12 positions agree with TRBD1. This CDR3 spans 15 amino acids. Germline V gene lookup returns CDR1 MDHEN and CDR2 SYDVKM. The CDR3 DNA reads TGTGCCAGCAGCTTATCCGGGACAGGGGGCGTCGGCTACACCTTC. This encodes CASSLSGTGGVGYTF.

The genes are TRBV6-5 and TRBJ2-7; D may be TRBD2 (5 bases). Looked up from germline, CDR1 is MNHEY and CDR2 is SVGAGI. The CDR3 extends over 14 amino acids. V lost 0 bases and J lost 2, with 8 bases in between. CDR3 sequence reads: CASSYSGETYEQYF. CDR3 in DNA: TGTGCCAGCAGTTACTCGGGAGAGACCTACGAGCAGTACTTC.

This chain joins TRBV6-5 and TRBJ2-7, with 9 bases matching TRBD1. The CDR3 contains 14 residues. The V segment lost 6 bases and the J segment 5 bases; nucleotides outside the gene matches: 8. CDR1 and CDR2 from the germline V gene are MNHEY and SVGAGI. This CDR3 reads CASSSGTGLDEQYF. CDR3 DNA: TGTGCCAGCAGCTCCGGGACAGGGCTGGACGAGCAGTACTTC.

The chain links TRBV14 to TRBJ1-4; no clear D. The V end lost 1 base, the J end lost 8 bases, and 14 bases lay between the germline ends. The CDR3 contains 15 residues. In germline, CDR1 is SGHDN, CDR2 FVKESK. CDR3 sequence: CASSQGSWRGEKLFF. As DNA, the CDR3 is TGTGCCAGCAGCCAAGGTTCGTGGAGAGGGGAAAAACTGTTTTTT.

This clone has only a few counts. The chain is built from TRBV19 and TRBJ1-2, with TRBD1 as a possible D gene (5 bases). This CDR3 is built from 14 residues. V lost 5 bases to trimming and J lost 7 bases, with 17 bases between them. Germline assignment: CDR1 LNHDA and CDR2 SQIVND (reference sequence). CDR3 region: CASSLTVPRSGYTF. DNA for the CDR3: TGTGCCAGTAGTTTGACAGTCCCGAGGTCTGGCTACACCTTC.

This rearrangement joins TRBV6-1 to TRBJ2-5; no clear D. Near its end, the DNA agrees better with TRBJ2-7, so the J call may be wrong. The CDR3 loop spans 11 amino acids. Germline V gene lookup returns CDR1 MNHNS and CDR2 SASEGT. The CDR3 DNA reads as TGTGCCAGCAGTGAAGCGGTCGAGCAGTACTTC. Translation gives CASSEAVEQYF.